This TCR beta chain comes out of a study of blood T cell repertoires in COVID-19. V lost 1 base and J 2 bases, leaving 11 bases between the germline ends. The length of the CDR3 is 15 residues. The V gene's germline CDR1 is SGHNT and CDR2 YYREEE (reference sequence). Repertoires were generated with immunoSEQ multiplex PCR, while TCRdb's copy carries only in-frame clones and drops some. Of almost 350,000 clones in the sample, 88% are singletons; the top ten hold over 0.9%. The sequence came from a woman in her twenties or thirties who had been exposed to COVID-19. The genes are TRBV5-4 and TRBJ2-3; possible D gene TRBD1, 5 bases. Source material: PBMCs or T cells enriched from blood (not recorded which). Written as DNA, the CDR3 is TGTGCCAGCAGCTTGTTGGGGCAGGCCACAGATACGCAGTATTTT. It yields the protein CASSLLGQATDTQYF.